Described below is a single T cell receptor (beta chain) sequence and its context. Its cognate antigen is unknown. Amplification used 60 Vbeta primers and 13 Jbeta primers. Profiling relied on immunoSEQ multiplex PCR, and the TCRdb table lists in-frame clones only, not all of them. The sample holds some 150,000 clones; over 80% are singletons and the top ten take 3.4%. This entry belongs to a study of cytomegalovirus exposure and HLA in healthy donors. Across the whole study: Assignment to the Caucasian-associated ancestry cluster applied to less than 85% of the approximately 400 genotyped donors.

Study observations and caveats: Because they were indistinguishable, some V segments, including TRBV6-2 and TRBV6-3, were excluded.

This CDR3 comprises 13 residues. The V segment lost 7 bases and the J segment 0 bases; nucleotides outside the gene matches: 1. The V gene's germline CDR1 is SGDLS and CDR2 YYNGEE. This clonotype originated in a male donor in good health and CMV-seronegative. The source material was PBMCs. The chain couples TRBV9 to TRBJ2-7; 10 bases match TRBD1. The CDR3 spells CASGTGDSYEQYF. The DNA for the CDR3 is TGTGCCAGCGGGACAGGGGACTCCTACGAGCAGTACTTC.